Each of the 32 T cell receptor beta chains below was sequenced from the same sample in a study of spatial heterogeneity in lung cancer. TCRdb reanalysed the 5' RACE reads using MiXCR and keeps one entry per CDR3 protein. The repertoire holds about 45,000 distinct CDR3 sequences, with about 12% as singletons. Specified time point: sample taken at primary tumor resection. Sequencing covered unsorted whole RNA taken from tumor, nontumor lung or frozen PBMC. This specimen was PBMCs, taken at surgery. Receptor source: a female donor with early-stage non-small cell lung cancer.

The gene calls are TRBV7-2 and TRBJ2-7, with no clear D. The CDR3 spans 11 residues. Germline loops: CDR1 SGHTA, CDR2 FQGNSA. V shed 4 bases and J shed 6 bases, with 7 bases lying between them. CDR3 sequence reads: CASSSPFEQYF. CDR3 nucleotide sequence: TGTGCCAGCAGCTCCCCTTTCGAGCAGTACTTC.

This clonotype was picked up many times. The chain joins TRBV18 to TRBJ1-1, with D possibly TRBD1 on 5 matching bases. Germline CDR1 reads KGHSH; CDR2 reads LQKENI. Trimming removed 1 base from V and 5 bases from J, with 17 bases in between. The CDR3 is made up of 16 amino acids. The CDR3 here is CASSPRGVIAETEAFF. Written as DNA, the CDR3 is TGTGCCAGCTCACCACGGGGGGTAATAGCTGAAACTGAAGCTTTCTTT.

The CDR3 here is CASSLQEVYEQFF. CDR3 nucleotides: TGTGCCAGCAGTCTCCAAGAGGTGTATGAGCAGTTCTTC. The chain couples TRBV12-3 or TRBV12-4 to TRBJ2-1; no reliable D call. The CDR3 consists of 13 residues. V dropped 5 bases and J dropped 8 bases, with 13 bases sitting between them.

This clonotype was counted between two and nine times. The gene calls are TRBV7-2 and TRBJ1-6, with a possible D match to TRBD1 (6 bases). Germline CDR1 SGHTA, CDR2 FQGNSA. The V gene lost 1 base and the J gene lost 7 bases, with 14 bases spanning the gap. The CDR3 runs 16 residues. This chain's CDR3 is CASSLGIRTGNSPLHF. The CDR3 bases are TGTGCCAGCAGCTTAGGTATACGCACAGGGAATTCACCCCTCCACTTT.

This clonotype was recorded many times. The V call is TRBV18, the J call TRBJ1-5, with D uncertain. The ends were cut back, 3 bases at V and 0 bases at J, with 3 bases in the middle. The CDR3 consists of 13 residues. From germline, CDR1 is KGHSH and CDR2 LQKENI. CDR3 protein: CASSPSSNQPQHF. The CDR3 nucleotides read TGTGCCAGCTCACCCTCTAGCAATCAGCCCCAGCATTTT.

A single count supports this clonotype. The rearrangement joins TRBV2 to TRBJ2-3; D is ambiguous. The CDR3 has 12 amino acids. Per germline, CDR1 SNHLY and CDR2 FYNNEI. The V gene lost 6 bases and the J gene lost 0 bases, with 4 bases spanning the gap. The CDR3 sequence is CASSRSTDTQYF. CDR3 coding DNA: TGTGCCAGCAGCAGAAGCACAGATACGCAGTATTTT.

This chain uses TRBV6-2 or TRBV6-3 with TRBJ2-5; TRBD1 might be the D (6 bases). V lost 5 bases to trimming and J lost 1 base, with 11 bases between them. Germline-derived CDR1 and CDR2 are MNHEY and SVGEGT. The CDR3 sequence is 14 residues long. For the CDR3, the DNA is TGTGCCAGCAGTCAGGGACACACCCAAGAGACCCAGTACTTC. This encodes CASSQGHTQETQYF.

This clonotype was recorded many times. This chain's CDR3 is CASSLSLQGRTEAFF. The CDR3 region has the DNA TGTGCCAGCAGCTTATCCCTCCAGGGGAGGACTGAAGCTTTCTTT. The chain recombines TRBV7-2 with TRBJ1-1; tentatively, D is TRBD1 (6 bases). Deletions cut 2 bases from V and 5 bases from J, with 15 bases between. The CDR3 loop spans 15 amino acids. CDR1 is SGHTA, CDR2 FQGNSA, per germline.

The table lists this clonotype with a few counts. The V and J genes are TRBV12-3 or TRBV12-4 and TRBJ2-2; 7 positions match TRBD1. The CDR3 length is 16 residues. V shed 6 bases, J shed 7 bases, and the junction held 14 bases outside the gene matches. The CDR3 DNA follows: TGTGCCAGCAGCGAAGGGCCCAGGGGGATTAACGGGGAGCTGTTTTTT. Encoded protein: CASSEGPRGINGELFF.

This clonotype was observed a handful of times. The chain links TRBV30 to TRBJ1-1, with D possibly being TRBD1 (5 bases). Per germline, CDR1 GTSNPN and CDR2 SVGIG (reference sequence). The CDR3 contains 13 residues. V dropped 3 bases and J dropped 0 bases, with 8 bases sitting between them. Here the CDR3 DNA reads TGTGCCTGGAGAGCAGGGATGAACACTGAAGCTTTCTTT. Protein sequence: CAWRAGMNTEAFF.

This chain links TRBV2 with TRBJ2-1; TRBD1 might be the D (5 bases). This CDR3 contains 14 residues. The germline gives CDR1 SNHLY, CDR2 FYNNEI. Deletions cut 6 bases from V and 3 bases from J, with 12 bases between. CDR3 DNA: TGTGCCAGCAGGTCGGGCAGGGACTACAATGAGCAGTTCTTC. This codes for CASRSGRDYNEQFF.

The chain couples TRBV5-6 to TRBJ1-1; D is ambiguous. The CDR3 runs to 15 residues. Trimming took 0 bases from V and 3 from J, leaving 12 bases between them. CDR1 and CDR2 from the germline V gene are SGHDT and YYEEEE. CDR3 sequence (DNA): TGTGCCAGCAGCTTGGCCGCGGGCGAGGACACTGAAGCTTTCTTT. Its protein is CASSLAAGEDTEAFF.

This clonotype was counted ten times or more. The chain is built from TRBV5-1 and TRBJ1-2; D possibly corresponds to TRBD1 (6 bases). The V end was cut by 4 bases, the J end by 0 bases, with 25 bases between. Germline V CDR1 and CDR2: SGHRS, YFSETQ. The CDR3 has 19 amino acids. The CDR3 loop is CASSPHGRGTSISNYGYTF. The CDR3 DNA reads as TGCGCCAGCAGCCCCCATGGGCGGGGGACAAGCATCTCTAACTATGGCTACACCTTC.

The chain couples TRBV6-2 or TRBV6-3 to TRBJ1-5; D gene unclear. V was trimmed by 0 bases and J by 2 bases, leaving 11 bases between them. The V gene's germline CDR1 is MNHEY and CDR2 SVGEGT. This CDR3 comprises 16 residues. This chain's CDR3 is CASSYSPGSGNQPQHF. The CDR3 coding sequence is TGTGCCAGCAGTTACTCTCCAGGCTCTGGCAATCAGCCCCAGCATTTT.

This chain connects TRBV29-1 to TRBJ2-5, with unresolved D. The CDR3 length is 13 residues. Germline CDR1 is SQVTM and CDR2 is ANQGSEA. With 2 bases removed from V and 2 bases from J, the gap between germline ends came to 9 bases. The CDR3 here is CSVEPDDQETQYF. Written as DNA, the CDR3 is TGCAGCGTTGAACCCGACGATCAAGAGACCCAGTACTTC. Combining the CDR3 with reference TRBV29-1 and TRBJ2-5 gives the whole variable domain SAVISQKPSRDICQRGTSLTIQCQVDSQVTMMFWYRQQPGQSLTLIATANQGSEATYESGFVIDKFPISRPNLTFSTLTVSNMSPEDSSIYLCSVEPDDQETQYFGPGTRLLVL.

A few counts support this clonotype. The CDR3 protein is CASSSGTPNEQFF. The DNA of the CDR3 is TGTGCCAGCAGCTCCGGGACCCCCAATGAGCAGTTCTTC. The V call is TRBV7-6, the J call TRBJ2-1; possibly TRBD1 or TRBD2 for D (5 bases each). V was clipped by 4 bases and J by 6 bases, with 10 bases between them. This CDR3 comprises 13 residues. Germline V lookup: CDR1 SGHVS, CDR2 FNYEAQ.

This clonotype appeared a few times. The V call is TRBV19, the J call TRBJ2-3; 12 bases agree with TRBD2. V was clipped by 3 bases and J by 3 bases; unmatched bases: 7. This CDR3 is 17 amino acids long. Germline CDR1 is LNHDA and CDR2 is SQIVND (reference sequence). The CDR3 nucleotides read TGTGCCAGTAGTATTATCCGACTAGCGGGGGTAACAGATACGCAGTATTTT. Amino acid sequence: CASSIIRLAGVTDTQYF.

This clonotype was observed a few times. The chain links TRBV20-1 to TRBJ1-1; perhaps TRBD1 as D (5 bases). Germline V CDR1 and CDR2: DFQATT, SNEGSKA (reference sequence). Between the trimmed V and J ends, which lost 1 base and 1 base, there was a span of 7 bases. The CDR3 spans 13 residues. CDR3 sequence reads: CSARADRNTEAFF. The CDR3 DNA reads TGCAGTGCTAGAGCCGACAGGAACACTGAAGCTTTCTTT.

This clonotype was seen a handful of times. The chain carries TRBV20-1 and TRBJ2-2; a possible D gene is TRBD2 (5 bases). Germline CDR1 is DFQATT and CDR2 is SNEGSKA (reference sequence). This CDR3 is 15 amino acids long. With 3 bases removed from V and 4 bases from J, the gap between germline ends came to 15 bases. The CDR3 loop reads CSASKGSAATGELFF. The CDR3 DNA is TGCAGTGCTAGTAAGGGTAGCGCAGCCACCGGGGAGCTGTTTTTT.

This clonotype was counted only a few times. V gene TRBV3-1 combines with J gene TRBJ2-3; D possibly corresponds to TRBD1 (5 bases). This CDR3 is built from 16 residues. Trimming took off 1 base at V and 7 bases at J, with 18 bases between the two ends. Per germline, CDR1 LGHDT and CDR2 YNNKEL (reference sequence). CDR3 nucleotides: TGTGCCAGCAGCCAAGGTCCAGGGCCACTATCTTATACGCAGTATTTT. The encoded protein is CASSQGPGPLSYTQYF.

In its sample, this clonotype was seen many times. The V and J genes are TRBV2 and TRBJ2-1; D is uncertain. Trimming pared 2 bases from V and 7 bases from J, leaving 12 bases between. Germline V gives CDR1 SNHLY, CDR2 FYNNEI. The CDR3 is 14 residues long. CDR3 region: CASSETDGGNEQFF. In nucleotides, the CDR3 is TGTGCCAGCAGTGAAACCGACGGCGGTAATGAGCAGTTCTTC.

The V call is TRBV7-2, the J call TRBJ2-1; 9 bases are a match to TRBD1. Germline assignment: CDR1 SGHTA and CDR2 FQGNSA. Trimming took 4 bases from V and 7 from J; bases not matched to a gene: 2. The CDR3 sequence is 13 residues long. CDR3 amino acids: CASSSGQGNEQFF. The CDR3, as DNA: TGTGCCAGCAGCTCAGGACAGGGGAATGAGCAGTTCTTC.

This clonotype was observed at least ten times. This sequence joins TRBV28 and TRBJ1-5; D not resolved. The germline gives CDR1 MDHEN, CDR2 SYDVKM. This CDR3 region has 13 residues. The V end was cut by 7 bases, the J end by 2 bases, with 9 bases between. This chain's CDR3 is CASNFRGNQPQHF. The DNA of the CDR3 is TGTGCCAGCAACTTTCGCGGCAATCAGCCCCAGCATTTT.

This clonotype was seen only a few times. The chain joins TRBV5-1 to TRBJ2-3; D not resolved. The germline V gene has CDR1 SGHRS and CDR2 YFSETQ. The CDR3 consists of 13 residues. Trimming took 5 bases from V and 2 from J, leaving 9 bases between them. The CDR3 sequence is CASSSDSTDTQYF. CDR3 DNA: TGCGCCAGCAGTTCTGACTCCACAGATACGCAGTATTTT.

This clonotype turned up a few times. The chain carries TRBV5-4 and TRBJ1-1; TRBD1 might be the D (5 bases). V was clipped by 10 bases and J by 1 base, with 17 bases between them. Looked up from germline, CDR1 is SGHNT and CDR2 is YYREEE (reference sequence). The CDR3 runs to 14 residues. In DNA, the CDR3 is TGTGCCGGAGGGCGAAGAGGACAGAACACTGAAGCTTTCTTT. Protein product: CAGGRRGQNTEAFF.

This clonotype was counted a few times. The rearrangement joins TRBV20-1 to TRBJ1-1, with D unresolved. Deletions cut 3 bases from V and 7 bases from J, with 12 bases between. The V gene's germline CDR1 is DFQATT and CDR2 SNEGSKA (reference sequence). This CDR3 comprises 12 residues. In DNA, the CDR3 is TGCAGTGCTAGCAGAACTGGACTTGAAGCTTTCTTT. This gives the protein CSASRTGLEAFF.

V usage is TRBV12-3 or TRBV12-4 and J usage is TRBJ1-2; D is unclear. This CDR3 is 14 amino acids long. The V end lost 5 bases, the J end lost 8 bases, and 18 bases lay between the germline ends. CDR3 sequence: CASSPPNRLGGYTF. The CDR3, as DNA: TGTGCCAGCAGTCCTCCAAATCGACTGGGGGGCTACACCTTC.

J is TRBJ1-2 and V is TRBV5-4; no definite D call. The CDR3 consists of 14 residues. Germline V lookup: CDR1 SGHNT, CDR2 YYREEE (reference sequence). Trimming removed 4 bases from V and 0 bases from J, with 10 bases in between. The CDR3 spells CASSHRASNYGYTF. The CDR3 region has the DNA TGTGCCAGCAGCCACCGGGCCTCTAACTATGGCTACACCTTC.

This clonotype was observed a few times. The V and J genes are TRBV6-6 and TRBJ2-7; tentative D call: TRBD1 (6 bases). CDR1 is MNHNY and CDR2 is SVGAGI in the germline V gene (reference sequence). The CDR3 length is 13 residues. The V end lost 5 bases, the J end lost 6 bases, and 14 bases lay between the germline ends. CDR3 nucleotide sequence: TGTGCCAGCAGTGTCCTACAGGGATCCGAGCAGTACTTC. Amino acid sequence: CASSVLQGSEQYF.

J is TRBJ2-1 and V is TRBV4-2; the match to TRBD2 covers 10 bases. In germline, CDR1 is LGHNA, CDR2 YNFKEQ. Trimming removed 1 base from V and 4 bases from J; junction bases left unmatched: 4. The CDR3 spans 16 residues. CDR3 amino acids: CASSQAGTSAYNEQFF. In DNA, the CDR3 is TGTGCCAGCAGCCAAGCCGGGACTAGCGCTTACAATGAGCAGTTCTTC.

This clonotype has just a few counts. The chain is built from TRBV5-1 and TRBJ1-1; D is uncertain. V lost 4 bases and J lost 1, with 11 bases in between. CDR1 SGHRS and CDR2 YFSETQ come from the germline V gene. The CDR3 consists of 14 residues. This CDR3 reads CASSPGPGNTEAFF. The CDR3 region has the DNA TGCGCCAGCAGCCCTGGGCCAGGGAACACTGAAGCTTTCTTT.

The chain joins TRBV28 to TRBJ1-2, with D possibly TRBD1 on 5 matching bases. Germline V gene data show CDR1 as MDHEN and CDR2 as SYDVKM. The CDR3 contains 13 residues. The ends were cut back, 6 bases at V and 3 bases at J, with 11 bases in the middle. CDR3 nucleotide sequence: TGTGCCAGCAGGAATGACAGAGACTATGGCTACACCTTC. This translates into CASRNDRDYGYTF.